This T cell receptor beta chain emerged from a study of blood T cell repertoires in COVID-19. Study-level background: From the United States, Italy and Spain came samples of acute and convalescent COVID-19. PBMCs, B-cell-depleted T cells, or T cells were the source of the cDNA or gDNA that made up the material.

The data were produced by immunoSEQ multiplex PCR, yet TCRdb's version contains in-frame clones alone and is incomplete. The sample shows more than 45,000 clones, 84% of them seen only once. Seattle enrolled patients during active infection and tracked them longitudinally. CDR1 is SGHAT, CDR2 FQNNGV, per germline. The CDR3 contains 15 residues. Trimming left V 1 base short and J 7 bases short, with 16 bases between. V gene TRBV11-2 combines with J gene TRBJ2-5; a possible D gene is TRBD2 (6 bases). The source is an elderly man with COVID-19, enrolled during active disease. Sequenced sample: peripheral blood. CDR3 sequence (DNA): TGTGCCAGCAGCTTAGTCCAGGGAGGTAGTCGGACCCAGTACTTC. It codes for CASSLVQGGSRTQYF.